The sequence of this TCR beta chain was determined in a study of cytomegalovirus exposure and HLA in healthy donors. There are 14 residues in the CDR3. Germline CDR1 is MNHNY and CDR2 is SVGAGI (reference sequence). V was cut by 7 bases and J by 1 base, with 13 bases left in between. 60 Vbeta and 13 Jbeta primers were used in PCR. The authors' processing: Unique TCR beta chains numbered around 80 million in a later analysis, with about 9.9 million shared. Data came from immunoSEQ multiplex PCR; TCRdb stores just in-frame clones and leaves some out. Clone size and V and J calls were adopted from that table, with D and trimming inferred from the DNA. Found here are 150,000 to 200,000 clones, over 60% of them singletons; the top ten hold 1.5% to 2%.

This receptor was taken from a woman younger than 45 in good health and CMV-seronegative. The sequencing sample was made of PBMCs. J is TRBJ1-2 and V is TRBV6-6, with a possible D match to TRBD1 (5 bases). The CDR3 loop is CASTLRRGNYGYTF. CDR3 bases: TGTGCCAGCACCTTACGAAGGGGTAACTATGGCTACACCTTC.